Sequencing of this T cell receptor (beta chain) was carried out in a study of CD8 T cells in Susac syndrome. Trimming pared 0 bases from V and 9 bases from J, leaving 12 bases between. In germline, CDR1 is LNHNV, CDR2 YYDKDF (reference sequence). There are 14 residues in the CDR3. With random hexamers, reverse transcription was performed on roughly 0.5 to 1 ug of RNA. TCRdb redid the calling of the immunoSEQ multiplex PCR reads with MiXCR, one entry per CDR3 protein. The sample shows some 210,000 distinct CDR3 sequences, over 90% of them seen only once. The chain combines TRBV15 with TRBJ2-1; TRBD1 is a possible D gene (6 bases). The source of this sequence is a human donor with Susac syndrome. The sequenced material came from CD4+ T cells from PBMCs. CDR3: CATSRETQGTEQFF. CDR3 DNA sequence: TGTGCCACCAGCAGAGAGACACAGGGAACTGAGCAGTTCTTC.